These 12 T cell receptor beta chains were sequenced from one sample in a study of human T cells and chemical hapten exposure. TCRdb re-called the RACE reads through MiXCR, storing one row per CDR3 protein. Among tens of thousands of distinct CDR3 sequences listed, approximately 10% were seen once. Sample time point: pre-sensitization, week 0. As for treatment: therapeutic diphenylcyclopropenone sensitization with weekly scalp DPC. The source was whole blood, collected in connection with sensitization to the hapten diphenylcyclopropenone (DPC). The receptors shown here come from a woman aged 45-65 years with alopecia areata. Some clones in this sample may be carry-over from other donors' samples.

This clonotype was counted at least ten times. V usage is TRBV29-1 and J usage is TRBJ1-4; 9 positions agree with TRBD1. The CDR3 consists of 14 residues. CDR1 is SQVTM and CDR2 is ANQGSEA in the germline V gene. CDR3 region: CSALGQGHNEKLFF. As DNA, the CDR3 is TGCAGTGCGCTGGGACAGGGTCATAATGAAAAACTGTTTTTT.

This clonotype showed up many times. The rearrangement links TRBV6-2 or TRBV6-3 to TRBJ2-1; TRBD2 might be the D (5 bases). V lost 5 bases and J 7 bases, leaving 9 bases between the germline ends. Germline V gene lookup returns CDR1 MNHEY and CDR2 SVGEGT. The CDR3 is made up of 12 amino acids. The CDR3 DNA follows: TGTGCCAGCAGTAAACTAGGGAATGAGCAGTTCTTC. It specifies CASSKLGNEQFF.

This clonotype appeared many times. The chain is built from TRBV4-3 and TRBJ1-1, with D perhaps matching TRBD1 (5 bases). The CDR3 runs to 12 residues. CDR1 LGHNA and CDR2 YSLEER come from the germline V gene. Between the trimmed V and J ends, which lost 9 bases and 1 base, there was a span of 9 bases. In DNA, the CDR3 is TGCGCCAGTAAAGACAGGAACACTGAAGCTTTCTTT. Translating it yields CASKDRNTEAFF.

The chain uses TRBV19 and TRBJ1-2, with D tentatively TRBD1 (6 bases). This CDR3 spans 13 amino acids. The V end lost 7 bases, the J end lost 6 bases, and 15 bases lay between the germline ends. The germline V gene has CDR1 LNHDA and CDR2 SQIVND (reference sequence). CDR3 residues: CASTSDRYDGYTF. The DNA of the CDR3 is TGTGCCAGTACCTCGGACAGATACGATGGCTACACCTTC.

As to this clonotype: A much larger clone lies one base from this, so it may be a read error. This rearrangement joins TRBV20-1 to TRBJ1-5; D might be TRBD1 (5 bases). CDR1 and CDR2 from the germline V gene are DFQATT and SNEGSKA (reference sequence). CDR3 size: 17 residues. V dropped 5 bases and J dropped 0 bases, with 20 bases sitting between them. The DNA of the CDR3 is TGCAGTGCTCCCCGGGGCAGGGTTTTTTTTAGCAATCAGCCCCAGCATTTT. As protein: CSAPRGRVFFSNQPQHF.

This chain connects TRBV9 to TRBJ1-1; D unclear. V lost 4 bases, J lost 2 bases, and 15 bases lay in between. CDR1 and CDR2 from the germline V gene are SGDLS and YYNGEE. This CDR3 region has 15 residues. The DNA of the CDR3 is TGTGCCAGCAGCCCCCGGGGAGGAGAAAACACTGAAGCTTTCTTT. It encodes CASSPRGGENTEAFF.

V is TRBV20-1 and J is TRBJ1-6, with 12 bases identical to TRBD1. V lost 3 bases and J lost 0; bases outside the gene matches: 6. Germline loops: CDR1 DFQATT, CDR2 SNEGSKA (reference sequence). The CDR3 loop spans 18 amino acids. CDR3 DNA sequence: TGCAGTGCTAGGTCCGGGACAGGGGGCCGCTCCTATAATTCACCCCTCCACTTT. It translates to CSARSGTGGRSYNSPLHF.

This clonotype came up many times. The chain links TRBV6-5 to TRBJ2-5, with D perhaps TRBD2 (6 bases). CDR3 length: 15 amino acids. Germline-derived CDR1 and CDR2 are MNHEY and SVGAGI. Trimming stripped 4 bases from V and 5 bases from J, with 17 bases between. CDR3 nucleotide sequence: TGTGCCAGCAGTTCCCCGGGACGGGGGACCGAGACCCAGTACTTC. It is translated as CASSSPGRGTETQYF.

Only a few counts were recorded for this clonotype. This chain joins TRBV7-9 and TRBJ1-4, with D possibly being TRBD1 (5 bases). CDR1 is SEHNR and CDR2 is FQNEAQ in the germline V gene (reference sequence). Trimming pared 7 bases from V and 8 bases from J, leaving 17 bases between. This CDR3 has 14 amino acids. CDR3 in DNA: TGTGCCAGCAACCGAGCGGGGCCCGGGGAAAAACTGTTTTTT. Its protein product is CASNRAGPGEKLFF.

This chain uses TRBV6-5 with TRBJ1-1; 8 bases are a match to TRBD1. Trimming cost V 2 bases and J 0 bases; bases outside gene matches: 5. The CDR3 totals 16 residues. Per germline, CDR1 MNHEY and CDR2 SVGAGI. The CDR3: CASSYATGALNTEAFF. CDR3 DNA: TGTGCCAGCAGTTACGCGACAGGGGCCCTGAACACTGAAGCTTTCTTT.

The gene calls are TRBV7-2 and TRBJ2-1; perhaps TRBD1 as D (8 bases). Trimming took 5 bases from V and 7 from J, leaving 27 bases between them. This CDR3 comprises 18 residues. Germline assignment: CDR1 SGHTA and CDR2 FQGNSA. The CDR3 DNA reads TGTGCCAGCAGCGCCCGACAGGGGACGGGGGGCCCCGGAAATGAGCAGTTCTTC. Translating gives CASSARQGTGGPGNEQFF.

The sample holds a few counts of this clonotype. This chain uses TRBV6-2 or TRBV6-3 with TRBJ2-3; 13 positions agree with TRBD2. Germline V CDR1 and CDR2: MNHEY, SVGEGT. The CDR3 has 17 amino acids. With 6 bases clipped from V and 0 bases from J, the junction kept 6 bases outside the gene matches. CDR3 DNA sequence: TGTGCCAGCAGGCGTGGACTAGCGGGGGAAAGCACAGATACGCAGTATTTT. Its translation is CASRRGLAGESTDTQYF.